This is a list of T cell receptor beta chains from one sample in a study of shared clonotypes between healthy human individuals. Sequenced by immunoSEQ multiplex PCR; TCRdb stores in-frame clones only, minus some. The table has over 850,000 clones, about four fifths seen once. The sequencing sample was made of memory CD4+ T cells from PBMCs. All receptors come from a young man in good health. Some clones in this sample may be carry-over from other donors' samples. The CDR3 runs from the conserved cysteine through the conserved F or W. D genes are given only for firm matches. Not every row has a clone size; where given, it reads once, few, many or a size class.

j_call v_call clone_size cdr3_length d_call cdr3_aa cdr3_nt
TRBJ1-4 TRBV5-1 . 16 . CASSLGTAPTNEKLFF TGCGCCAGCAGCTTGGGGACAGCCCCAACTAATGAAAAACTGTTTTTT
TRBJ1-3 TRBV7-8 . 15 TRBD1 CASSLTGGQRNTIYF TGTGCCAGCAGCTTAACAGGGGGTCAGCGAAACACCATATATTTT
TRBJ1-1 TRBV6-1 once 13 . CASRVGRDTEAFF TGTGCCAGCAGAGTTGGGAGGGACACTGAAGCTTTCTTT
TRBJ1-1 TRBV9 . 14 . CASSVGEQTNEAFF TGTGCCAGCAGCGTAGGGGAACAGACAAATGAAGCTTTCTTT
TRBJ2-5 TRBV2 . 12 . CASRGASETQYF TGTGCCAGCAGAGGGGCTAGCGAGACCCAGTACTTC
TRBJ1-1 TRBV28 . 11 . CASSLLTEAFF TGTGCCAGCAGTTTGCTCACTGAAGCTTTCTTT
TRBJ2-3 TRBV5-1 . 16 . CASSLGPLGSGDTQYF TGCGCCAGCAGCTTGGGACCGTTGGGTTCGGGAGATACGCAGTATTTT
TRBJ2-1 TRBV5-1 . 14 TRBD2 CASSLGQRDHEQFF TGCGCCAGCAGCTTGGGCCAGCGGGACCATGAGCAGTTCTTC
TRBJ2-7 TRBV6-5 . 11 . CASSSYYEQYF TGTGCCAGCAGTTCTTACTACGAGCAGTACTTC
TRBJ2-1 TRBV29-1 . 13 TRBD2 CSVDVTSFNEQFF TGCAGCGTTGATGTGACTAGCTTCAATGAGCAGTTCTTC
TRBJ2-6 TRBV5-6 few 15 . CASSLGRSGANVLTF TGTGCCAGCAGCTTGGGGAGGTCTGGGGCCAACGTCCTGACTTTC
TRBJ2-3 TRBV9 few 15 . CASSVGAGSTDTQYF TGTGCCAGCAGCGTAGGGGCAGGGAGCACAGATACGCAGTATTTT
TRBJ2-5 TRBV30 . 15 . CAGAYTGQPTETQYF TGTGCCGGCGCGTATACGGGACAACCTACTGAGACCCAGTACTTC
TRBJ1-2 TRBV28 . 15 . CASSLGGGAWYGYTF TGTGCCAGCAGTTTAGGCGGGGGCGCTTGGTATGGCTACACCTTC